This T cell receptor (beta chain) originates from a study of OX40 agonist ivuxolimab in advanced cancers. Study-level background: Patients were treated with intravenous ivuxolimab, dosed at 0.01 to 10 mg/kg and infused every 2 weeks.

Turning to this clone: What it recognizes is unknown.

Clones were read by immunoSEQ multiplex PCR, and TCRdb kept only the in-frame ones, dropping some. Of over 20,000 clones in the sample, around 80% were seen once. The CDR3 has 16 residues. Notes on the study in general: Some patients who did not respond also had low normalized T-cell clonal expansion.

Individuals having autoimmune disease history or systemic immunosuppression were not enrolled. The genes are TRBV21-1 and TRBJ1-4; the table's D call of TRBD1 was not tested on the DNA. TRBV21-1 is reported as a pseudogene. This sequence was found in an adult with an advanced solid tumor such as melanoma, head and neck, liver or kidney cancer. The input for sequencing was CD4+ or CD8+ T cells sorted from blood, taken in a trial of the OX40 agonist ivuxolimab. Here the CDR3 DNA reads TGTGCCAGCAGCAAAGTGTGGGACAGGAGGGATGAAAAACTGTTTTTT. Its protein is CASSKVWDRRDEKLFF.